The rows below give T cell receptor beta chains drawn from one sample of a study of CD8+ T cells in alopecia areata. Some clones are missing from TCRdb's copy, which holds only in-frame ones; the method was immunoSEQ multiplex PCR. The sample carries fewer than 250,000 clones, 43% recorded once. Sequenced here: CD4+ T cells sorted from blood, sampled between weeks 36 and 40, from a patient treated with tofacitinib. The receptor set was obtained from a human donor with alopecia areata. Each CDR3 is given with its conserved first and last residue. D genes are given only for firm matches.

cdr3_aa: CSAGDTKETQYF
v_call: TRBV29-1
d_call: .
j_call: TRBJ2-5

cdr3_aa: CASSLEASGANVLTF
v_call: TRBV5-1
d_call: .
j_call: TRBJ2-6

cdr3_aa: CASKVEGAGGYTF
v_call: TRBV25-1
d_call: .
j_call: TRBJ1-2

cdr3_aa: CASSWYGGSQPNIQYF
v_call: TRBV5-1
d_call: TRBD2
j_call: TRBJ2-4

cdr3_aa: CASSPMPDRANYGYTF
v_call: TRBV5-1
d_call: TRBD1
j_call: TRBJ1-2

cdr3_aa: CASSLDRSYEQYF
v_call: TRBV5-6
d_call: .
j_call: TRBJ2-7

cdr3_aa: CAWRKSGTGVQPQHF
v_call: TRBV30
d_call: TRBD1
j_call: TRBJ1-5

cdr3_aa: CASSAGPLGNQPQHF
v_call: TRBV6-1
d_call: .
j_call: TRBJ1-5

cdr3_aa: CASSQTGNYGYTF
v_call: TRBV28
d_call: TRBD1
j_call: TRBJ1-2

cdr3_aa: CATSRQPGQGNQPQHF
v_call: TRBV15
d_call: TRBD1
j_call: TRBJ1-5

cdr3_aa: CASSPDLTDTQYF
v_call: TRBV7-9
d_call: .
j_call: TRBJ2-3

cdr3_aa: CASSLATQGTEAFF
v_call: TRBV14
d_call: .
j_call: TRBJ1-1

cdr3_aa: CASSLALGGAGELFF
v_call: TRBV7-2
d_call: .
j_call: TRBJ2-2

cdr3_aa: CASSYSGAAGADTQYF
v_call: TRBV6-5
d_call: .
j_call: TRBJ2-3

cdr3_aa: CASRLNTEAFF
v_call: TRBV5-1
d_call: .
j_call: TRBJ1-1

cdr3_aa: CASSPLAGERTGELFF
v_call: TRBV4-2
d_call: TRBD2
j_call: TRBJ2-2

cdr3_aa: CASSPSTSQETQYF
v_call: TRBV18
d_call: .
j_call: TRBJ2-5

cdr3_aa: CASSDGDLSGTEAFF
v_call: TRBV2
d_call: .
j_call: TRBJ1-1

cdr3_aa: CASSLSGTSGRNEQFF
v_call: TRBV7-3
d_call: TRBD2
j_call: TRBJ2-1

cdr3_aa: CASSSSREQYF
v_call: TRBV28
d_call: .
j_call: TRBJ2-7

cdr3_aa: CASSQIEDQETQYF
v_call: TRBV7-9
d_call: .
j_call: TRBJ2-5

cdr3_aa: CASTRRQSGELFF
v_call: TRBV6-5
d_call: .
j_call: TRBJ2-2